Sequencing of this T cell receptor beta chain was carried out in a study of blood T cell repertoires in COVID-19. Background on the study: Sites across the United States, Italy and Spain contributed samples from acute and convalescent COVID-19. From T cells, B-cell-depleted T cells, or PBMCs came the material, which was cDNA or gDNA.

Here immunoSEQ multiplex PCR was the method, and the copy in TCRdb shows in-frame clones only, minus some. The sample consists of approximately 72,000 clones, roughly 86% of them appearing once. V was trimmed by 4 bases and J by 5 bases, leaving 5 bases between them. Germline V gene sequence: CDR1 KGHSH, CDR2 LQKENI. This CDR3 has 12 amino acids. This chain uses TRBV18 with TRBJ2-2; D remains ambiguous. The clonotype was recovered from a man in his 60s with acute or convalescent COVID-19. Sequenced: peripheral blood. The CDR3 loop reads CASSLSTGELFF. CDR3 bases: TGTGCCAGCTCACTCAGTACCGGGGAGCTGTTTTTT.